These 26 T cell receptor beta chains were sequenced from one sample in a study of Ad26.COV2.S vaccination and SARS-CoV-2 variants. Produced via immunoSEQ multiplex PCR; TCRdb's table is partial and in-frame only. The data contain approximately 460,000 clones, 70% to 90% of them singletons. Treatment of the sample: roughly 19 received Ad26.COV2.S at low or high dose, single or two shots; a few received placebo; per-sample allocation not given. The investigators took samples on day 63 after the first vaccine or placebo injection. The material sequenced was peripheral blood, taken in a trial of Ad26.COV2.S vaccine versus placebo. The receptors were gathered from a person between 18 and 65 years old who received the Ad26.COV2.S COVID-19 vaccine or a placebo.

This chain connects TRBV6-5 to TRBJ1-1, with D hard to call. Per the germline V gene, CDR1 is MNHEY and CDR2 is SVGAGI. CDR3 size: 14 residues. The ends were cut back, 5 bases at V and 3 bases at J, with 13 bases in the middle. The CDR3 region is CASSRRRVDTEAFF. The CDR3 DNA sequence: TGTGCCAGCAGTCGCCGCCGGGTGGACACTGAAGCTTTCTTT.

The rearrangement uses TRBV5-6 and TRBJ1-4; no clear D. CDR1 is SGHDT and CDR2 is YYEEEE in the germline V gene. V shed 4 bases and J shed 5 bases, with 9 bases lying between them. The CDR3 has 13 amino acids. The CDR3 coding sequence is TGTGCCAGCAGCACCTACCCAAATGAAAAACTGTTTTTT. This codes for CASSTYPNEKLFF. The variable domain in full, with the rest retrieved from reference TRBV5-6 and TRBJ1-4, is DAGVTQSPTHLIKTRGQQVTLRCSPKSGHDTVSWYQQALGQGPQFIFQYYEEEERQRGNFPDRFSGHQFPNYSSELNVNALLLGDSALYLCASSTYPNEKLFFGSGTQLSVL.

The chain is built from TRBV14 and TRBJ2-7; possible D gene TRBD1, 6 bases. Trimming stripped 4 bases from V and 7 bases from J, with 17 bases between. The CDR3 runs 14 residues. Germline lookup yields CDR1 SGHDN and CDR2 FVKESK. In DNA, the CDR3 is TGTGCCAGCAGCCCTGCTTTAGGGGGTAAAGAGCAGTACTTC. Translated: CASSPALGGKEQYF.

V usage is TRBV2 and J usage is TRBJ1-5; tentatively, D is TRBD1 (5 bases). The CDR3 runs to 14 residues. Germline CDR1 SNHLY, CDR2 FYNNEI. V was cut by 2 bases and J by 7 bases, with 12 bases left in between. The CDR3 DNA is TGTGCCAGCAGTGAAAGGAGGGGTACCCAGCCCCAGCATTTT. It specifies CASSERRGTQPQHF.

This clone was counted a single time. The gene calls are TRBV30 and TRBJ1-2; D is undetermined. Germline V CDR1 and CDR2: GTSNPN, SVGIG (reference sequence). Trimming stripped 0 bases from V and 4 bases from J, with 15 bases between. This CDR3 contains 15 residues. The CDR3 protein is CAWSVREAFTYGYTF. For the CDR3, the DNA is TGTGCCTGGAGTGTACGCGAAGCTTTTACCTATGGCTACACCTTC.

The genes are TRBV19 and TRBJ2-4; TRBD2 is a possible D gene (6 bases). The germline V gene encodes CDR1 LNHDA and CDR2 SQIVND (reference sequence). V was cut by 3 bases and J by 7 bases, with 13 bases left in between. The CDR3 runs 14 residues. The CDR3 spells CASSIAGTDNIQYF. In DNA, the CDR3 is TGTGCCAGTAGTATTGCAGGGACTGATAACATTCAGTACTTC.

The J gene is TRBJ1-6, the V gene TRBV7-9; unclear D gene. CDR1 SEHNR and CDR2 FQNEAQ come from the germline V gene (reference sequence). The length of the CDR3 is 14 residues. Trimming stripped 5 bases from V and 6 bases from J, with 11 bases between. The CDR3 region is CASSLLSPNSPLHF. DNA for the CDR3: TGTGCCAGCAGCCTGCTTTCTCCTAATTCACCCCTCCACTTT.

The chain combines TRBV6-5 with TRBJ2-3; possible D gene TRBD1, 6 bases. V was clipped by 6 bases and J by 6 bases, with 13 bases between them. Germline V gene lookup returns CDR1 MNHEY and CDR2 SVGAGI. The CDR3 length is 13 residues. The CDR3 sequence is CASRGIQGDTQYF. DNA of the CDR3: TGTGCCAGCAGGGGGATCCAGGGGGATACGCAGTATTTT.

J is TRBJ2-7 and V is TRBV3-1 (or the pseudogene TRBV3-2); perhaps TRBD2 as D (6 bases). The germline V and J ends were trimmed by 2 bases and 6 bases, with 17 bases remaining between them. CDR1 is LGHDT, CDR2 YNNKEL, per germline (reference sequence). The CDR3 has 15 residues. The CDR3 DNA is TGTGCCAGCAGCCAATCCGGTTCGGGAGCGGGCGAGCAGTACTTC. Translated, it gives CASSQSGSGAGEQYF.

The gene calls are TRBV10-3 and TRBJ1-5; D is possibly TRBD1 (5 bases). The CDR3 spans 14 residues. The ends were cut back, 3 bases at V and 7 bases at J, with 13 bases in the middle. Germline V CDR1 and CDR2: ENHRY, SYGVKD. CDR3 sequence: CAISDGGGNQPQHF. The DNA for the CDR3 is TGTGCCATCAGTGATGGTGGGGGAAACCAGCCCCAGCATTTT.

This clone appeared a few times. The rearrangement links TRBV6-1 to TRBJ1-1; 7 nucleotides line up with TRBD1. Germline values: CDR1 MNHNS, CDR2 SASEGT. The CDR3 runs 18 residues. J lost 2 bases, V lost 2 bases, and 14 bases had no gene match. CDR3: CASSEIGERGLINTEAFF. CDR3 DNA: TGTGCCAGCAGTGAAATAGGGGAGAGGGGGCTAATAAACACTGAAGCTTTCTTT.

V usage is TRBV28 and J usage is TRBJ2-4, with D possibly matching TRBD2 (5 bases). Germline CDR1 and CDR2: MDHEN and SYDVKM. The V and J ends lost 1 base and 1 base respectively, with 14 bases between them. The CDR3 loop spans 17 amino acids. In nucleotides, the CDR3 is TGTGCCAGCAGTTTATCATCGGGTGGGGAGGCCAAAAACATTCAGTACTTC. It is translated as CASSLSSGGEAKNIQYF.

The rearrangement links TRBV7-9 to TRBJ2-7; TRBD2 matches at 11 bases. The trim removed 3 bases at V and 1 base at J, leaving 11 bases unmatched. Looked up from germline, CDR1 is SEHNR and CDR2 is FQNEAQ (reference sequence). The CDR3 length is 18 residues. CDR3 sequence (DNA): TGTGCCAGCAGCTTGGGGGTAGCGGGAGGGCCGGCTTCCTACGAGCAGTACTTC. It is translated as CASSLGVAGGPASYEQYF.

The CDR3 bases are TGTGCCAGCAGCTTAGCGGGAGATATCGGCAGTGAGCAGTTCTTC. As protein: CASSLAGDIGSEQFF. This chain connects TRBV7-9 to TRBJ2-1, with a possible D match to TRBD2 (5 bases). The CDR3 loop spans 15 amino acids. Looked up from germline, CDR1 is SEHNR and CDR2 is FQNEAQ (reference sequence). V gave up 0 bases and J gave up 9 bases, with 15 bases separating them. The variable domain in full, with the rest retrieved from reference TRBV7-9 and TRBJ2-1, is DTGVSQNPRHKITKRGQNVTFRCDPISEHNRLYWYRQTLGQGPEFLTYFQNEAQLEKSRLLSDRFSAERPKGSFSTLEIQRTEQGDSAMYLCASSLAGDIGSEQFFGPGTRLTVL.

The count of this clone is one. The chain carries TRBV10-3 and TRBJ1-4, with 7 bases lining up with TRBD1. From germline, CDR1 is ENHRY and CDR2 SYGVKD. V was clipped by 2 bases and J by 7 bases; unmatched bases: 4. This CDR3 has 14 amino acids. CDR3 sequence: CAISETGVGEKLFF. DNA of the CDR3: TGTGCCATCAGTGAGACAGGGGTGGGTGAAAAACTGTTTTTT.

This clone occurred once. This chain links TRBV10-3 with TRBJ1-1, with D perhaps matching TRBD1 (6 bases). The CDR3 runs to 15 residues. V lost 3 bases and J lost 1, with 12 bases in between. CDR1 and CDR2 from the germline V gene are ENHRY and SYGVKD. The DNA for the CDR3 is TGTGCCATCAGTGAACCGGGACACCCGAACACTGAAGCTTTCTTT. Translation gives CAISEPGHPNTEAFF.

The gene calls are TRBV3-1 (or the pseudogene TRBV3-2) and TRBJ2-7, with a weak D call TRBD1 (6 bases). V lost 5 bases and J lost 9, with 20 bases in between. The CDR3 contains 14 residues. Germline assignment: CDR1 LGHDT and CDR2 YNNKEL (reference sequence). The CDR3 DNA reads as TGTGCCAGCAGCTCGACCACGGGACACCCGAGGCAGTACTTC. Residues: CASSSTTGHPRQYF.

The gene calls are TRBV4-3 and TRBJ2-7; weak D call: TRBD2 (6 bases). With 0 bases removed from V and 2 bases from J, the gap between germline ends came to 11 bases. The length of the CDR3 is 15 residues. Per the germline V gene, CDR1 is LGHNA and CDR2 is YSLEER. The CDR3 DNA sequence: TGCGCCAGCAGCCAAGAGACTAGTTTTACCTACGAGCAGTACTTC. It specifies CASSQETSFTYEQYF.

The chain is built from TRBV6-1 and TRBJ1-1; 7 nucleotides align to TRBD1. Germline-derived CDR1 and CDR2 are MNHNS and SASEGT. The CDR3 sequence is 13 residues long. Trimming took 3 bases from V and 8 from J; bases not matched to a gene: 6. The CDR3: CASSDRQGFEAFF. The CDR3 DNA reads TGTGCCAGCAGTGACCGACAGGGTTTCGAAGCTTTCTTT.

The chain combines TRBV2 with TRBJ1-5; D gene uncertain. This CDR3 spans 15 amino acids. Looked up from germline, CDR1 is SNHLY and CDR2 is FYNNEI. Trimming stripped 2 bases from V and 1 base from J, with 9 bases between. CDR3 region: CASSENHRSNQPQHF. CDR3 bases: TGTGCCAGCAGTGAAAACCACAGAAGCAATCAGCCCCAGCATTTT. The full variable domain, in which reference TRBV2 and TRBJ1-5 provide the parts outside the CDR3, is EPEVTQTPSHQVTQMGQEVILRCVPISNHLYFYWYRQILGQKVEFLVSFYNNEISEKSEIFDDQFSVERPDGSNFTLKIRSTKLEDSAMYFCASSENHRSNQPQHFGDGTRLSIL.

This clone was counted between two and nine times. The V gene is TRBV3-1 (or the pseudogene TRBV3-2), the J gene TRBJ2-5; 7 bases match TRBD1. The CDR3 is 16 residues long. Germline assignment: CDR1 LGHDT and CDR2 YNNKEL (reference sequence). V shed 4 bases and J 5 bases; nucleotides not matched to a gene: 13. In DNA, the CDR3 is TGTGCCAGCAGCCCTCAAGACCGACAGGGCTGGGAGACCCAGTACTTC. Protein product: CASSPQDRQGWETQYF.

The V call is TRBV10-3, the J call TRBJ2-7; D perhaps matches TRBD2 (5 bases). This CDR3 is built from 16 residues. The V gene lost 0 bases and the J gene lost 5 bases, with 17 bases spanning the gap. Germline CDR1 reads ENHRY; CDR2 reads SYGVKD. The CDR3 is CAISESVLGDSDEQYF. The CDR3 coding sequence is TGTGCCATCAGTGAGTCAGTTCTCGGAGATAGCGACGAGCAGTACTTC.

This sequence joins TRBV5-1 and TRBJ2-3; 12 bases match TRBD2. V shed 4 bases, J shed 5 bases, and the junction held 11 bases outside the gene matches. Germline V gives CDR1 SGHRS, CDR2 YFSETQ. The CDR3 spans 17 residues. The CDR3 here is CASSPSLAGGQGDTQYF. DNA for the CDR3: TGCGCCAGCAGCCCGAGTCTAGCGGGGGGGCAGGGAGATACGCAGTATTTT.

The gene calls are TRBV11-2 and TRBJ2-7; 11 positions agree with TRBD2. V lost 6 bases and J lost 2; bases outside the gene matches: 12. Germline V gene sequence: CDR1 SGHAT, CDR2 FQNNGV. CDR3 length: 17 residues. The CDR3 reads CASRKTTGTSGTYEQYF. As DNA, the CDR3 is TGTGCCAGCAGGAAAACGACCGGGACTAGCGGTACCTACGAGCAGTACTTC.

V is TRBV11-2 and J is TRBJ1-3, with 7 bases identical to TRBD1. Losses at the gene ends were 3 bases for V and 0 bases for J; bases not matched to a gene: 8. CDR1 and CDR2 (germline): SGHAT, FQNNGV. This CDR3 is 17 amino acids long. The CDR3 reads CASSLHQTGNSGNTIYF. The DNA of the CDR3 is TGTGCCAGCAGCTTGCACCAGACAGGGAACTCTGGAAACACCATATATTTT.

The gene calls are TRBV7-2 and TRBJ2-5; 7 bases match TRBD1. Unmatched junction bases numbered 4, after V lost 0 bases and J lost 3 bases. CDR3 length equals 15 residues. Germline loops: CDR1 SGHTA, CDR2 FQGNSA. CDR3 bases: TGTGCCAGCAGCTTAGCGTCGGGACAGAAAGAGACCCAGTACTTC. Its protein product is CASSLASGQKETQYF. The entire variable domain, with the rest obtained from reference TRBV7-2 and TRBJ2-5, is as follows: GAGVSQSPSNKVTEKGKDVELRCDPISGHTALYWYRQSLGQGLEFLIYFQGNSAPDKSGLPSDRFSAERTGGSVSTLTIQRTQQEDSAVYLCASSLASGQKETQYFGPGTRLLVL.